This T cell receptor (beta chain) was identified during a study of cytomegalovirus exposure and HLA in healthy donors. Study details: A previous analysis identified 95 million to 130 million unique TCR beta sequences derived from some 170 million T cells. Notes on the study in general: It was reported that the classifier diagnosed cytomegalovirus status with high specificity and sensitivity in both the original and validation cohorts. TCR sequences were mostly rare, though some public TCRs occurred in many donors.

This clone was seen only a few times. Its cognate antigen is unknown. The PCR made use of 60 Vbeta and 13 Jbeta primers. Method: immunoSEQ multiplex PCR; TCRdb's copy keeps in-frame clones and lacks some. The sample has some 200,000 clones, roughly an eighth seen once. The specimen was PBMCs. This clonotype originated in a man aged 45-65 years in good health and CMV-seropositive.

The CDR3 loop is CASSWKEGLEQYV. In DNA form, the CDR3 reads TGTGCCAGCAGTTGGAAGGAGGGGCTCGAGCAGTACGTC. This chain uses TRBV6-5 with TRBJ2-7; TRBD2 is a possible D gene (6 bases). The V end lost 4 bases, the J end lost 6 bases, and 13 bases lay between the germline ends. This CDR3 has 13 residues. Germline CDR1 MNHEY, CDR2 SVGAGI.